Only a few counts were recorded for the clone carrying this TCR beta chain. Clones were sequenced by immunoSEQ multiplex PCR, and TCRdb holds only the in-frame ones, with some missing. The top ten hold under 15% of the sample, which has around 46,000 clones, 82% seen once. Germline V gene sequence: CDR1 SGHTA, CDR2 FQGNSA. Trimming took 1 base from V and 1 from J, leaving 10 bases between them. CDR3 length equals 15 residues. The data originate from a study of PD-L1 blockade in urothelial cancer. Turning to the study itself: The patients had undergone anywhere from 0 to 3 prior chemotherapy regimens. Blood samples contained a median about 130,000 T cells.

The time point denotes: peripheral blood 6 weeks after treatment start. Each patient's cancer was a locally advanced or metastatic urothelial carcinoma. Patient sample counts ranged from 1 to 8, pretreatment and on-treatment. This TCR was recovered from a man aged 55 to 70 with urothelial cancer. The input for sequencing was PBMCs, taken around atezolizumab (anti-PD-L1) treatment. The chain combines TRBV7-2 with TRBJ1-1; D remains ambiguous. The CDR3 DNA is TGTGCCAGCAGCTTAGATCTCTACGAGAACACTGAAGCTTTCTTT. It codes for CASSLDLYENTEAFF.